This T cell receptor (beta chain) is drawn from a study of blood T cell repertoires in COVID-19. This clone was seen once. The repertoire was sequenced with immunoSEQ multiplex PCR; TCRdb's copy has only in-frame clones and lacks some. The sample carries 150,000 to 200,000 clones, under 90% recorded once. Per germline, CDR1 SGHRS and CDR2 YFSETQ. The trim removed 1 base at V and 2 bases at J, leaving 6 bases unmatched. The CDR3 contains 15 residues. V usage is TRBV5-1 and J usage is TRBJ2-7; 7 bases line up with TRBD2. Sequencing input: peripheral blood. This receptor was taken from a human donor in a cohort sampled during active COVID-19. The DNA for the CDR3 is TGCGCCAGCAGCTTGTTGGGGGGGGGTACCTACGAGCAGTACTTC. Encoded protein: CASSLLGGGTYEQYF.